These T cell receptor beta chains were read from a single sample in a study of OX40 agonist ivuxolimab in advanced cancers. Method: immunoSEQ multiplex PCR; TCRdb's copy keeps in-frame clones and lacks some. The sample carries about 62,000 clones, 85% recorded once. This sample comprised CD4+ or CD8+ T cells sorted from blood, obtained in a trial of the OX40 agonist ivuxolimab. The source is an adult with an advanced solid tumor such as melanoma, head and neck, liver or kidney cancer. The CDR3 runs from the conserved cysteine through the conserved F or W. The D gene is left open where the match is weak. Clone size is given for some rows only: seen once, a few or many times, or a class if the clone is expanded.

j_gene | len | d_gene | abundance | v_gene | CDR3nt | CDR3aa
TRBJ2-7 | 11 | NA | NA | TRBV29-1 | TGCAGCGTCGGGACACGGTACGAGCAGTACTTC | CSVGTRYEQYF
TRBJ2-7 | 14 | NA | NA | TRBV2 | TGTGCCAGCAGTGAACGGTTAGCTGGGTACGAGCAGTACTTC | CASSERLAGYEQYF
TRBJ2-7 | 14 | NA | NA | TRBV2 | TGTGCCAGCAAGGGCCAGTCCCAAGGGTACGAGCAGTACTTC | CASKGQSQGYEQYF
TRBJ1-1 | 11 | NA | NA | TRBV20-1 | TGCAGTGCTAGAGGGGGGACTGAAGCTTTCTTT | CSARGGTEAFF
TRBJ2-7 | 14 | NA | NA | TRBV29-1 | TGCAGCGTTGAAGATTCAGGACGGTCCTACGAGCAGTACTTC | CSVEDSGRSYEQYF
TRBJ2-1 | 16 | NA | NA | TRBV21-1 | TGTGCCAGCAGCGGCCAAGGACTAGCGGGAGGTAATGAGCAGTTCTTC | CASSGQGLAGGNEQFF
TRBJ2-7 | 14 | TRBD1 | NA | TRBV5-1 | TGCGCCAGCAGCTCTGGACAGGGGGCAGGCGAGCAGTACTTC | CASSSGQGAGEQYF
TRBJ1-4 | 12 | TRBD1 | NA | TRBV29-1 | TGCAGCGGCAGGGGGTCTAATGAAAAACTGTTTTTT | CSGRGSNEKLFF
TRBJ2-7 | 13 | TRBD2 | NA | TRBV2 | TGTGCCAGCGAAAAACTAGCGGGAGGCGAGCAGTACTTC | CASEKLAGGEQYF
TRBJ2-2 | 14 | NA | NA | TRBV7-9 | TGTGCCAGCAGCTTAGCAGGGGTCACCGGGGAGCTGTTTTTT | CASSLAGVTGELFF
TRBJ2-7 | 14 | TRBD2 | NA | TRBV28 | TGTGCCACCCTAATGGCGGGAGGGGCCTACGAGCAGTACTTC | CATLMAGGAYEQYF
TRBJ2-5 | 15 | NA | NA | TRBV9 | TGTGCCAGCAGCGTCGGGACCGGGACTGAAGAGACCCAGTACTTC | CASSVGTGTEETQYF
TRBJ2-7 | 14 | TRBD2 | NA | TRBV28 | TGTGCCAGCAGTTTAGCGGGGGGGCGTGGCGAGCAGTACTTC | CASSLAGGRGEQYF
TRBJ1-2 | 15 | NA | once | TRBV11-2 | TGTGCCAGCAGCTTAATAGCGGGGTCGAACTATGGCTACACCTTC | CASSLIAGSNYGYTF
TRBJ1-6 | 16 | TRBD1 | NA | TRBV6-1 | TGTGCCAGCAGTGAAGCGCTAGGGGGCAAAAATTCACCCCTCCACTTT | CASSEALGGKNSPLHF
TRBJ2-1 | 13 | NA | NA | TRBV25-1 | TGTGCCAGCAGTGATACAGTCTACAATGAGCAGTTCTTC | CASSDTVYNEQFF
TRBJ1-2 | 13 | NA | once | TRBV11-2 | TGTGCCAGCAGCAGGACAGATAACTATGGCTACACCTTC | CASSRTDNYGYTF
TRBJ1-5 | 14 | NA | once | TRBV28 | TGTGCCAGCAGTAACGCTGGGGGCAATCAGCCCCAGCATTTT | CASSNAGGNQPQHF
TRBJ1-5 | 13 | TRBD1 | NA | TRBV28 | TGTGCCAGTTTGACAGGGCGCGGTCAGCCCCAGCATTTT | CASLTGRGQPQHF
TRBJ2-7 | 12 | TRBD2 | NA | TRBV4-2 | TGTGCCAGCAGCCCGGGAGGGTACGAGCAGTACTTC | CASSPGGYEQYF
TRBJ1-1 | 14 | NA | NA | TRBV9 | TGTGCCAGCAGCTCTCGGCCAGACGAGACTGAAGCTTTCTTT | CASSSRPDETEAFF
TRBJ1-6 | 13 | NA | NA | TRBV30 | TGTGCCTGGAGTGGAGGGCTCGAAGCGGCCCTCCACTTT | CAWSGGLEAALHF
TRBJ2-1 | 16 | NA | NA | TRBV28 | TGTGCCAGCAGCGGATATAGCGCGGGGTACCGCCATGAGCAGTTCTTC | CASSGYSAGYRHEQFF
TRBJ2-3 | 13 | NA | NA | TRBV28 | TGTGCCAGCAGCGCCCCAGCACGGGATACGCAGTATTTT | CASSAPARDTQYF
TRBJ2-7 | 12 | NA | NA | TRBV7-9 | TGTGCCAGCACATCCTCCCTATACGAGCAGTACTTC | CASTSSLYEQYF
TRBJ1-3 | 16 | TRBD1 | NA | TRBV28 | TGTGCCAGCAGTTTCCCCACTCCGGACAGGGGAAACACCATATATTTT | CASSFPTPDRGNTIYF
TRBJ1-2 | 16 | NA | few | TRBV28 | TGTGCCAGCAGCCCGACCTCGGCGGGTTTGAACTATGGCTACACCTTC | CASSPTSAGLNYGYTF
TRBJ1-5 | 15 | NA | NA | TRBV19 | TGTGCCAGTAGTATTGGGGCTCAAGGGTATCAGCCCCAGCATTTT | CASSIGAQGYQPQHF
TRBJ2-1 | 14 | TRBD1 | NA | TRBV6-5 | TGTGCCAGCACCGGGACAGGGGGCTACAATGAGCAGTTCTTC | CASTGTGGYNEQFF
TRBJ2-7 | 16 | TRBD2 | NA | TRBV6-5 | TGTGCCAGCAGTTACGTCGGACTAGCGGGAGACTACGAGCAGTACTTC | CASSYVGLAGDYEQYF
TRBJ2-7 | 12 | NA | NA | TRBV6-1 | TGTGCCAGCAGTGAAGGAAGGTACGAGCAGTACTTC | CASSEGRYEQYF
TRBJ1-1 | 13 | NA | NA | TRBV6-5 | TGTGCCAGCAGGGCGGGGATGTCTGCTGAAGCTTTCTTT | CASRAGMSAEAFF
TRBJ2-7 | 13 | NA | NA | TRBV27 | TGTGCCAGCAGCCCACAGGGTGGGTACGAGCAGTACTTC | CASSPQGGYEQYF
TRBJ2-3 | 15 | TRBD1 | NA | TRBV19 | TGTGCCAGTAGCCTAGGACAGGATCCCACAGATACGCAGTATTTT | CASSLGQDPTDTQYF
TRBJ2-1 | 13 | NA | NA | TRBV7-9 | TGTGCCAGCAGCTTACCAGTCTACAGTGAGCAGTTCTTC | CASSLPVYSEQFF
TRBJ2-7 | 14 | NA | NA | TRBV6-1 | TGTGCCAGCAGTGAAGCGGGGTTAGTAGGGGAGCAGTACTTC | CASSEAGLVGEQYF
TRBJ2-2 | 14 | NA | NA | TRBV30 | TGTGCCTGGTTCACGAAGGGAGGCACCGGGGAGCTGTTTTTT | CAWFTKGGTGELFF
TRBJ2-3 | 15 | TRBD1 | NA | TRBV11-3 | TGTGCCAGCAGCCCCCGGACAGGGATCACAGATACGCAGTATTTT | CASSPRTGITDTQYF
TRBJ2-7 | 13 | NA | NA | TRBV5-1 | TGCGCCAGCAGCTCCGGACAGACGAACGAGCAGTACTTC | CASSSGQTNEQYF
TRBJ2-3 | 16 | TRBD2 | NA | TRBV5-4 | TGTGCCAGTATGACCGAGCGGGGGCTGTTCACAGATACGCAGTATTTT | CASMTERGLFTDTQYF
TRBJ2-1 | 16 | TRBD2 | NA | TRBV9 | TGTGCCAGCAGCGTCGGAGGTAGCGGGAGTTACAATGAGCAGTTCTTC | CASSVGGSGSYNEQFF
TRBJ2-1 | 15 | NA | NA | TRBV10-3 | TGTGCCATCAGTGAGATGGTTGCGGGATCCAATGAGCAGTTCTTC | CAISEMVAGSNEQFF
TRBJ2-7 | 14 | TRBD2 | NA | TRBV6-6 | TGTGCCAGCAGTCGGACTAGCGGGAGAAGGGAGCAGTACTTC | CASSRTSGRREQYF
TRBJ2-2 | 16 | TRBD1 | NA | TRBV2 | TGTGCCAGCAGTGGTCCCGGGACAGGGGCGTCCGGGGAGCTGTTTTTT | CASSGPGTGASGELFF
TRBJ2-7 | 14 | TRBD1 | NA | TRBV11-2 | TGTGCCAGCAGCCCGCCGACAGGGTCCTACGAGCAGTACTTC | CASSPPTGSYEQYF
TRBJ2-7 | 14 | NA | NA | TRBV6-6 | TGTGCCAGCAGTTTCGTTCCGGGCCCCTACGAGCAGTACTTC | CASSFVPGPYEQYF
TRBJ2-5 | 17 | NA | NA | TRBV10-3 | TGTGCCATCAGTGAGTCACCACAGGGCAGGAGCGGAGAGACCCAGTACTTC | CAISESPQGRSGETQYF
TRBJ1-4 | 14 | NA | NA | TRBV2 | TGTGCCAGCAGTGTCTGGAGCTTGACGGAAAAACTGTTTTTT | CASSVWSLTEKLFF
TRBJ1-2 | 13 | TRBD1 | NA | TRBV30 | TGTGCCTGGAACAGGGGGCGGAACTATGGCTACACCTTC | CAWNRGRNYGYTF
TRBJ2-7 | 15 | TRBD1 | few | TRBV28 | TGTGCCAGCAGCACCATCGACAGGGGGCGCGACGAGCAGTACTTC | CASSTIDRGRDEQYF
TRBJ2-3 | 16 | TRBD2 | NA | TRBV30 | TGTGCCTTGAACCCTCCGGGACTAGCGGGCACAGATACGCAGTATTTT | CALNPPGLAGTDTQYF
TRBJ1-5 | 14 | NA | NA | TRBV28 | TGTGCCACTTGTCTTGCCTATAGCAATCAGCCCCAGCATTTT | CATCLAYSNQPQHF
TRBJ2-5 | 13 | TRBD2 | NA | TRBV29-1 | TGCAGCGTCCTCCTAGCGGGAGCAGGAGAGCAGTACTTC | CSVLLAGAGEQYF
TRBJ2-1 | 17 | NA | once | TRBV2 | TGTGCCAGCAGTGAACAAAACGGAGGTTTGTGGGGCAATGAGCAGTTCTTC | CASSEQNGGLWGNEQFF
TRBJ1-1 | 13 | NA | once | TRBV6-5 | TGTGCCAGCAACATGTGGGGGGGCACTGAAGCTTTCTTT | CASNMWGGTEAFF
TRBJ1-2 | 15 | NA | NA | TRBV2 | TGTGCCAGCAGTGCCCCGCAGGTCGGAATCTATGGCTACACCTTC | CASSAPQVGIYGYTF
TRBJ2-1 | 13 | NA | NA | TRBV7-3 | TGTGCCAGCAGCTTACTCTTCACCGGCCAGCAGTTCTTC | CASSLLFTGQQFF